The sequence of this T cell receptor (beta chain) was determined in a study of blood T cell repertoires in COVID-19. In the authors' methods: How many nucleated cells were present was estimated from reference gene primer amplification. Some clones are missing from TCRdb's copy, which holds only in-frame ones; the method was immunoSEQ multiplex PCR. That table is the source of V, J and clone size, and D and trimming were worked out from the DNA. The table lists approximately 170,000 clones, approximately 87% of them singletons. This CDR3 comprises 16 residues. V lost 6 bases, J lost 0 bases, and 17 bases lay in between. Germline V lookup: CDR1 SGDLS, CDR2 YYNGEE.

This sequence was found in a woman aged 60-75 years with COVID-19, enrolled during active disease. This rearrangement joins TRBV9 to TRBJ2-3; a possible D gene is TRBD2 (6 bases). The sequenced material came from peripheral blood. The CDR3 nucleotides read TGTGCCAGCAACCCCGGCGGGGCCCCTAGCACAGATACGCAGTATTTT. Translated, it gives CASNPGGAPSTDTQYF.